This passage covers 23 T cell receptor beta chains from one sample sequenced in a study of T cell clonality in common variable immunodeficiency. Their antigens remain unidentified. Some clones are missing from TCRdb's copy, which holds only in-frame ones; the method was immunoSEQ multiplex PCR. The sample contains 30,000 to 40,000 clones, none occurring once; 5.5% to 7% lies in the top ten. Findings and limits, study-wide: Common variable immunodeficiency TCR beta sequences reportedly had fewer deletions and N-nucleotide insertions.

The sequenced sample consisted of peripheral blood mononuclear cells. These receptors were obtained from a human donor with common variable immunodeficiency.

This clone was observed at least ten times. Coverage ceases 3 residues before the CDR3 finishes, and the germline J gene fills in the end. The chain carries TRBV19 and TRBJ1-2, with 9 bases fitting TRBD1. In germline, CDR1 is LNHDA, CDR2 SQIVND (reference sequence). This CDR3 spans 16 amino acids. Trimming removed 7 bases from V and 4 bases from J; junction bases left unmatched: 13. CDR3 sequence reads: CASNPGQGATSYGYTF. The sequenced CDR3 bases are TGTGCCAGTAACCCGGGACAGGGCGCTACTAGCTATGGC.

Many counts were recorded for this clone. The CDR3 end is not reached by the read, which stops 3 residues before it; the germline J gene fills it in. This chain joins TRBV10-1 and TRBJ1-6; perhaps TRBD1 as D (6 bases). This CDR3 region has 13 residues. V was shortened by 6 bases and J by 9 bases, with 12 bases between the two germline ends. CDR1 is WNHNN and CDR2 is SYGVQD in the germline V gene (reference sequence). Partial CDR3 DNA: TGCGCCAGCAGGATGGACAGTTCTTCACCC. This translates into CASRMDSSSP. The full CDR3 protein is CASRMDSSSPLHF.

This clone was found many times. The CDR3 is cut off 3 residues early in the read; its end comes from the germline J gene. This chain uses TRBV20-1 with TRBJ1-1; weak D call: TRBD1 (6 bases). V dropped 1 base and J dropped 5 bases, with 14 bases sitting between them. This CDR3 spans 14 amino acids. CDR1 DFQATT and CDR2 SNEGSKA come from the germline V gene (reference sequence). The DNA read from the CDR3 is TGCAGTGCTAGAGGGGACACCTCGAGGACTGAA. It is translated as CSARGDTSRTE. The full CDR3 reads CSARGDTSRTEAFF.

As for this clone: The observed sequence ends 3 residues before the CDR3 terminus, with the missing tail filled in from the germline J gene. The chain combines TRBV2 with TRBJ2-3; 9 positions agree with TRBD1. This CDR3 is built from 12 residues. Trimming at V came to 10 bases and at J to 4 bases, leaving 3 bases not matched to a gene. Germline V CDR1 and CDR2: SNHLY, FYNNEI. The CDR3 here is CATGQGSDTQYF. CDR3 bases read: TGTGCCACGGGACAGGGCTCAGATACG. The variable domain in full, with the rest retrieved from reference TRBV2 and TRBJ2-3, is EPEVTQTPSHQVTQMGQEVILRCVPISNHLYFYWYRQILGQKVEFLVSFYNNEISEKSEIFDDQFSVERPDGSNFTLKIRSTKLEDSAMYFCATGQGSDTQYFGPGTRLTVL.

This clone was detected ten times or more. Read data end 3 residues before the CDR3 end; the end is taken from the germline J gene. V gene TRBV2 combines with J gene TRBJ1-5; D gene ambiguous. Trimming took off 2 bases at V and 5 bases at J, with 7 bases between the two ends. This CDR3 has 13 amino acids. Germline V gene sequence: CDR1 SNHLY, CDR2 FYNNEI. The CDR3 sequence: CASSEQGHQPQHF. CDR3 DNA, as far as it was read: TGTGCCAGCAGTGAACAAGGGCATCAGCCC.

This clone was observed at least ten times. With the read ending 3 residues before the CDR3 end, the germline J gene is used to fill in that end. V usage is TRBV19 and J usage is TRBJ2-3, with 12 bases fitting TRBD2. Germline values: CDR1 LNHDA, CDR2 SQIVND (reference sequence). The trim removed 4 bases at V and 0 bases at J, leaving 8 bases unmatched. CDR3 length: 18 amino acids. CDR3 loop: CASSNRLAGATSTDTQYF. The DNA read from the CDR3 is TGTGCCAGTAGTAACAGACTAGCGGGGGCAACAAGCACAGATACG.

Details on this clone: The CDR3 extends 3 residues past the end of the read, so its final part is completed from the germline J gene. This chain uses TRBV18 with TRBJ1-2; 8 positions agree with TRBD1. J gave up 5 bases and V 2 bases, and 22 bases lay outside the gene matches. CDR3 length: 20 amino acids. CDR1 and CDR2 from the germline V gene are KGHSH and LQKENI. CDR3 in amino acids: CASSPTLGQGAAGLKYGYTF. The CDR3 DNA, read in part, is TGTGCCAGCTCACCAACTTTGGGCCAGGGGGCGGCTGGCTTGAAGTATGGC.

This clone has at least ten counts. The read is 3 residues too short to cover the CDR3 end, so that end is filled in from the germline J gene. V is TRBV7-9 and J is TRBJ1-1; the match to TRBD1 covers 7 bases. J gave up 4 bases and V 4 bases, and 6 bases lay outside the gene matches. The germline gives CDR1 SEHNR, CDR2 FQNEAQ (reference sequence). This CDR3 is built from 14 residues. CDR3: CASSWWTGSTEAFF. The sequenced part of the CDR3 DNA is TGTGCCAGCAGCTGGTGGACAGGATCCACTGAA.

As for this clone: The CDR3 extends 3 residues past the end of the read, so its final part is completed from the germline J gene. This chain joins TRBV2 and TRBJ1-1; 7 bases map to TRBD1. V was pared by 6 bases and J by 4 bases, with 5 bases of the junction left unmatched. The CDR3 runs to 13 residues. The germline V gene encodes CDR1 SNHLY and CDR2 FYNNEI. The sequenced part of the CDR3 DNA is TGTGCCAGCAGAGAGACAGGGCCCACTGAA. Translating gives CASRETGPTE. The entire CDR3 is CASRETGPTEAFF.

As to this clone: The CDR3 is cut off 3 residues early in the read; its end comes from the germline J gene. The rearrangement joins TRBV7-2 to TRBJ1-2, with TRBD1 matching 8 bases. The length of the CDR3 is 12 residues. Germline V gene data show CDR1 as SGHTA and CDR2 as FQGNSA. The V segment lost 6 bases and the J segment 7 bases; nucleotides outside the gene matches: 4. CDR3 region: CASRRQGSGYTF. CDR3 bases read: TGTGCCAGCAGGCGACAGGGGTCTGGC.

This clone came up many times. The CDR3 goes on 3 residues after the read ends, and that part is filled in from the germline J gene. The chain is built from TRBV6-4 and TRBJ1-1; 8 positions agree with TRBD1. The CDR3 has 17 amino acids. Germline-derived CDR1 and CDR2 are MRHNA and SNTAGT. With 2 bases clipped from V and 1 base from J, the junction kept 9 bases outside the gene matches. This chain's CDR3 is CASSDPQGQVTNTEAFF. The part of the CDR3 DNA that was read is TGTGCCAGCAGTGACCCTCAGGGACAGGTAACGAACACTGAA.

This CDR3 is CASSIGTGSYSYNSPLHF. CDR3 DNA (partial): TGTGCCAGTAGTATCGGGACAGGGTCGTACTCCTATAATTCACCC. This sequence joins TRBV19 and TRBJ1-6; 9 nucleotides line up with TRBD1. The CDR3 end falls 3 residues outside the read, so it is completed with the germline J gene. V was clipped by 3 bases and J by 0 bases; unmatched bases: 6. Germline V gene data show CDR1 as LNHDA and CDR2 as SQIVND (reference sequence). This CDR3 comprises 18 residues.

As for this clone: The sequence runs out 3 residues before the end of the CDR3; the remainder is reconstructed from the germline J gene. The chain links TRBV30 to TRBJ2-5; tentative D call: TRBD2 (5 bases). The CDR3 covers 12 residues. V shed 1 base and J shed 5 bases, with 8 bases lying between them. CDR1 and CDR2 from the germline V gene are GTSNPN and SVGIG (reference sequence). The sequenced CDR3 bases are TGTGCCTGGAGTGGGGCGGGTGAGACC. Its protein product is CAWSGAGET. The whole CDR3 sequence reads CAWSGAGETQYF.

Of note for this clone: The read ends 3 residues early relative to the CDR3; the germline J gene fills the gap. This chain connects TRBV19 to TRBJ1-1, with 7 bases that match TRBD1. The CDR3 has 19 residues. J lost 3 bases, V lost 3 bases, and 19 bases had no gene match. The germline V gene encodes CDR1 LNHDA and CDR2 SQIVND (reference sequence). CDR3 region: CASSILPWWAYRGDTEAFF. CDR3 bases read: TGTGCCAGTAGTATCTTGCCTTGGTGGGCTTACAGGGGAGACACTGAA.

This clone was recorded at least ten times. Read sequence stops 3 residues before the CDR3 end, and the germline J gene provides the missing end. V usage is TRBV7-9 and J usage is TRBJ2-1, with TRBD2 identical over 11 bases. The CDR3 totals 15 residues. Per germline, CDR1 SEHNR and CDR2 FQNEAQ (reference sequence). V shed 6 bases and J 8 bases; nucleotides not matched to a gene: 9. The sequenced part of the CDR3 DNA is TGTGCCAGCAGGCCAACTAGCGGGGGAGGGTATGAG. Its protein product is CASRPTSGGGYE. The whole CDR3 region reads CASRPTSGGGYEQFF.

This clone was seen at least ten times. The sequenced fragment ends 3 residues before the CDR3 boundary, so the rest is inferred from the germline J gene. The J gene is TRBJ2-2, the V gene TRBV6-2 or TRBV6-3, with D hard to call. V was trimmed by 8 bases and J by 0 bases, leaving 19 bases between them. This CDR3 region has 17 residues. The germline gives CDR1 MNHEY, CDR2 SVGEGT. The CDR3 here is CASPPRRPSSNTGELFF. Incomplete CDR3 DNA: TGTGCCAGCCCCCCCAGGCGCCCCTCTTCGAACACCGGGGAG.

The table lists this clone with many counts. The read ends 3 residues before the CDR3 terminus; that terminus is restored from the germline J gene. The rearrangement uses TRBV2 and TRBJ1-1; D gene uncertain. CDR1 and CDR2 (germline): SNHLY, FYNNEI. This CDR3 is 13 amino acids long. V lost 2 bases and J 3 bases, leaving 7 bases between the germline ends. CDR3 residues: CASSEQADTEAFF. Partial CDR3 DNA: TGTGCCAGCAGTGAACAGGCAGACACTGAA.

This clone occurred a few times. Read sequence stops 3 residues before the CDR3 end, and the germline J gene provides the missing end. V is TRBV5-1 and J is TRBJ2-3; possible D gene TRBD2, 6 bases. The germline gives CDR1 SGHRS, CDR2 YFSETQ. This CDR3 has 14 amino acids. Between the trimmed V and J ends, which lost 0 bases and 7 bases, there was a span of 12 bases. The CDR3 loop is CASSLARGTYTQYF. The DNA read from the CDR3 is TGCGCCAGCAGCTTGGCGCGGGGCACCTATACG.

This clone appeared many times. Incomplete CDR3 DNA: TGTGCCAGCAGTGGACTTTCCGGGACC. Translated, it gives CASSGLSGT. The full CDR3 protein is CASSGLSGTQYF. The rearrangement uses TRBV6-1 and TRBJ2-5; D gene unclear. The read halts 3 residues ahead of the CDR3 end, with the missing end drawn from the germline J gene. The CDR3 consists of 12 residues. Trimming pared 4 bases from V and 7 bases from J, leaving 10 bases between. The germline V gene has CDR1 MNHNS and CDR2 SASEGT.

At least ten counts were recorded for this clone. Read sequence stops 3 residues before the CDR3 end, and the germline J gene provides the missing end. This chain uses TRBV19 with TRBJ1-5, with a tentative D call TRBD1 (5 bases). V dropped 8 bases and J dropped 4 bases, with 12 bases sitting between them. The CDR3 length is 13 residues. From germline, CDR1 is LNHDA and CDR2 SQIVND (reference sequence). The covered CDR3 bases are TGTGCCAGTGCAGGGAATGCAAATCAGCCC. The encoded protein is CASAGNANQP. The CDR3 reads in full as CASAGNANQPQHF.

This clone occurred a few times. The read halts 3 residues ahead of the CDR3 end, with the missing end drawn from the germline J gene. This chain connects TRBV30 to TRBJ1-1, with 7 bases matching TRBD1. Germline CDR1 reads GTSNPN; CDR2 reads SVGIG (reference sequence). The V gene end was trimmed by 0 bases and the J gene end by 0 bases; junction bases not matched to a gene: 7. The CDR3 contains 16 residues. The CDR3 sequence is CAWSVPAGGLNTEAFF. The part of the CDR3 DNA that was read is TGTGCCTGGAGTGTACCAGCAGGGGGATTGAACACTGAA.

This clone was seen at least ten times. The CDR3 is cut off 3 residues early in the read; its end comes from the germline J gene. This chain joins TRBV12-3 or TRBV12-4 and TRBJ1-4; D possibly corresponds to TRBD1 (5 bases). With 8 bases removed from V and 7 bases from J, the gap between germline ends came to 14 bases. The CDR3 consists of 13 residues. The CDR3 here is CASRRENPEKLFF. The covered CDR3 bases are TGTGCCAGCCGCAGGGAGAATCCTGAAAAA.

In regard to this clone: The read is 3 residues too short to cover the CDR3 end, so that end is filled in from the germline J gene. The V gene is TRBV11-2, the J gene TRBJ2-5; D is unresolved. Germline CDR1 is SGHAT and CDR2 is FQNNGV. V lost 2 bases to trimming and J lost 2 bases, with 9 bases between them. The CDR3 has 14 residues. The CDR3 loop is CASSLQINQETQYF. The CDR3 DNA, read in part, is TGTGCCAGCAGCTTACAGATTAATCAAGAGACC.